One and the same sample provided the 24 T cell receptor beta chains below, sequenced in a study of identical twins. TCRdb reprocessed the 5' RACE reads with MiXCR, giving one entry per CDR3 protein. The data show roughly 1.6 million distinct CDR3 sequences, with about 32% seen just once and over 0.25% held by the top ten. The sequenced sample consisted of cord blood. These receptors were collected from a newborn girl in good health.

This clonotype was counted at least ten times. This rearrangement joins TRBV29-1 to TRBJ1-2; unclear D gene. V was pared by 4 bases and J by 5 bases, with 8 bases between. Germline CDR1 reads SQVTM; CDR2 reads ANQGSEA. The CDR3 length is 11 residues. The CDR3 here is CSVAAGYGYTF. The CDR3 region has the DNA TGCAGCGTTGCGGCGGGGTATGGCTACACCTTC. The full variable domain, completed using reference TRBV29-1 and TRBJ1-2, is SAVISQKPSRDICQRGTSLTIQCQVDSQVTMMFWYRQQPGQSLTLIATANQGSEATYESGFVIDKFPISRPNLTFSTLTVSNMSPEDSSIYLCSVAAGYGYTFGSGTRLTVV.

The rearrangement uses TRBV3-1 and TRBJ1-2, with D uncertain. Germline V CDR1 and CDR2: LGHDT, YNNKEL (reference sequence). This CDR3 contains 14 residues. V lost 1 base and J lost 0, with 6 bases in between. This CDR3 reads CASSQARSNYGYTF. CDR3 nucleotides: TGTGCCAGCAGCCAAGCACGATCTAACTATGGCTACACCTTC. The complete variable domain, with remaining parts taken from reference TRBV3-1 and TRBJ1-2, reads DTAVSQTPKYLVTQMGNDKSIKCEQNLGHDTMYWYKQDSKKFLKIMFSYNNKELIINETVPNRFSPKSPDKAHLNLHINSLELGDSAVYFCASSQARSNYGYTFGSGTRLTVV.

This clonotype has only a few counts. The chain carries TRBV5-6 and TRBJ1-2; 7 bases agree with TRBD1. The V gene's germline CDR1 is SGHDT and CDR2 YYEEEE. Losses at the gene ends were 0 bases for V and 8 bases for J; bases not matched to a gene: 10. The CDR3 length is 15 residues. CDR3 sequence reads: CASSLEIDRVWGYTF. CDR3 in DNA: TGTGCCAGCAGCTTGGAAATCGACAGGGTTTGGGGCTACACCTTC.

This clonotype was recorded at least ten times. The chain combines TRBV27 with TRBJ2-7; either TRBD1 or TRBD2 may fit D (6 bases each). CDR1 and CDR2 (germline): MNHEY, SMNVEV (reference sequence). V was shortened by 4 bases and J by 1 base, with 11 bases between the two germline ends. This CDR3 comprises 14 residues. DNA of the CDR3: TGTGCCAGCAGTTCGGGGGCCCTATCCTACGAGCAGTACTTC. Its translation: CASSSGALSYEQYF.

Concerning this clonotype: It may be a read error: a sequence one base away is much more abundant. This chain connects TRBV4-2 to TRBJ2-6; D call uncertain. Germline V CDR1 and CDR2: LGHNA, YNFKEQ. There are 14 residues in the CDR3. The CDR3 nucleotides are TGTGCCGGCAGGCTGGTGTCTGGGGCCAACGTCCTGACTTTC. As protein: CAGRLVSGANVLTF.

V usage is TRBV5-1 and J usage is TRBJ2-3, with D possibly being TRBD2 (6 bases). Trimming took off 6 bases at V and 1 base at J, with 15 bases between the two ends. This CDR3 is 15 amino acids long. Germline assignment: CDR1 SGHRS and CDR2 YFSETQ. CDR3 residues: CASTPLGTGTDTQYF. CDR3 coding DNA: TGCGCCAGCACCCCGCTAGGGACTGGCACAGATACGCAGTATTTT.

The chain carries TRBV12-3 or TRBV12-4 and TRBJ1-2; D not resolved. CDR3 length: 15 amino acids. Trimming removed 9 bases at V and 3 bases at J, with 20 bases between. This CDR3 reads CASTSRALPDYGYTF. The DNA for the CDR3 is TGTGCCAGTACTTCACGGGCCTTACCCGACTATGGCTACACCTTC.

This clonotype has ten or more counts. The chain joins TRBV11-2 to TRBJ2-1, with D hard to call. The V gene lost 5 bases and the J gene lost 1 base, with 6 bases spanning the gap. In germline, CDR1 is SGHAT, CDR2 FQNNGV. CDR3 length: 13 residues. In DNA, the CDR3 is TGTGCCAGCAGCCCCGCATCCTACAATGAGCAGTTCTTC. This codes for CASSPASYNEQFF.

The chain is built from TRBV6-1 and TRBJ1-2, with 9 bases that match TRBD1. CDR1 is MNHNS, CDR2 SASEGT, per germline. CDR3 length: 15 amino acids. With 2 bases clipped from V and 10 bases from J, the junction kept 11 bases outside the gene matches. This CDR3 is CASSERYRGRADYTF. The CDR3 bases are TGTGCCAGCAGTGAACGATACAGGGGGCGCGCGGACTACACCTTC.

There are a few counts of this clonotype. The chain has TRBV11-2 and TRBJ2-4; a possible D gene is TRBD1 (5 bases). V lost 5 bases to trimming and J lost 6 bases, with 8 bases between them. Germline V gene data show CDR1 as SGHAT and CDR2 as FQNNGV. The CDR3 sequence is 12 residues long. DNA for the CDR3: TGTGCCAGCAGCAACGACAGAAACATTCAGTACTTC. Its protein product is CASSNDRNIQYF. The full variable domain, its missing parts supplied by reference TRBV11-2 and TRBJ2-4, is EAGVAQSPRYKIIEKRQSVAFWCNPISGHATLYWYQQILGQGPKLLIQFQNNGVVDDSQLPKDRFSAERLKGVDSTLKIQPAKLEDSAVYLCASSNDRNIQYFGAGTRLSVL.

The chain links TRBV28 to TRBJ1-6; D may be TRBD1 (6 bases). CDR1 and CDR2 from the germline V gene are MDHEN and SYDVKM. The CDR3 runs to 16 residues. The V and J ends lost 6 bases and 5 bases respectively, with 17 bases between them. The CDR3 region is CASSRPQGGDNSPLHF. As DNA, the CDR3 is TGTGCCAGCAGCCGGCCACAGGGTGGTGATAATTCACCCCTCCACTTT. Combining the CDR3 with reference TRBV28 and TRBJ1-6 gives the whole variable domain DVKVTQSSRYLVKRTGEKVFLECVQDMDHENMFWYRQDPGLGLRLIYFSYDVKMKEKGDIPEGYSVSREKKERFSLILESASTNQTSMYLCASSRPQGGDNSPLHFGNGTRLTVT.

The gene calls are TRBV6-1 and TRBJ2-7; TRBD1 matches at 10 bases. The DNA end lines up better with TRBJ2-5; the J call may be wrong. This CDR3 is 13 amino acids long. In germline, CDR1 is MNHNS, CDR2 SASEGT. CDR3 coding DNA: TGTGCCAGCGGGACAGGGGCTAGGTGGACCCAGTACTTC. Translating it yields CASGTGARWTQYF.

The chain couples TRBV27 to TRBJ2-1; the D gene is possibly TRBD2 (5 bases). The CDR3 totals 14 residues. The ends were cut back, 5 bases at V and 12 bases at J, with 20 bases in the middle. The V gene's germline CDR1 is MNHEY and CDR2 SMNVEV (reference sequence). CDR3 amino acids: CASSVWPEDDLQFF. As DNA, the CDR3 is TGTGCCAGCAGTGTATGGCCGGAGGACGACCTGCAGTTCTTC.

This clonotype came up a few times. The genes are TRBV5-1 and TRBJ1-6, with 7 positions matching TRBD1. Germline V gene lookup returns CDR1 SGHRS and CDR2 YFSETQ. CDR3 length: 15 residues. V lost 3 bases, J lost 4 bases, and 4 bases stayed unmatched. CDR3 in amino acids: CASSSDREYNSPLHF. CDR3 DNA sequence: TGCGCCAGCAGCTCCGACAGGGAGTATAATTCACCCCTCCACTTT.

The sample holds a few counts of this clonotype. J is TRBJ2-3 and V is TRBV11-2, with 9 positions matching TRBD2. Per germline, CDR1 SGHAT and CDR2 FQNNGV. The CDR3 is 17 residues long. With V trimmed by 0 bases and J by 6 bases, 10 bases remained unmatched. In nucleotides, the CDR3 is TGTGCCAGCAGCTTAGATCATCGCGGGGGGGCATCGGATACGCAGTATTTT. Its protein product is CASSLDHRGGASDTQYF.

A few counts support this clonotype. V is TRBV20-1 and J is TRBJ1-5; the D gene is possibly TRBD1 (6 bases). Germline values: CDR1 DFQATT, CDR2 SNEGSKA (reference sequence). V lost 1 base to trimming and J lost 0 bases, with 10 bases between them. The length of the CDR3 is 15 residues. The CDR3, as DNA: TGCAGTGCTAGAGCGGGGGGCTATAGCAATCAGCCCCAGCATTTT. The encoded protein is CSARAGGYSNQPQHF.

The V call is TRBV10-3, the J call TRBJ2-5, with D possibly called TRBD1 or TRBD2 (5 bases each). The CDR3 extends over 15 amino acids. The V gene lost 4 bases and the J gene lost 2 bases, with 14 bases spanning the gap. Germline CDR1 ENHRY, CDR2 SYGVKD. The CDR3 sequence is CAISAKGPQQETQYF. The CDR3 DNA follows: TGTGCCATCAGTGCTAAGGGACCGCAACAAGAGACCCAGTACTTC.

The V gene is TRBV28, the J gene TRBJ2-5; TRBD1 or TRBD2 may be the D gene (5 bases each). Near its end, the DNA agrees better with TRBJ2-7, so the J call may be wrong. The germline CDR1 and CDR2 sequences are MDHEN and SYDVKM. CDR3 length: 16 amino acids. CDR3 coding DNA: TGTGCCAGCAGTGCCCTTGAGGGGACCTCTCTCGGCGAGCAGTACGTC. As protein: CASSALEGTSLGEQYV.

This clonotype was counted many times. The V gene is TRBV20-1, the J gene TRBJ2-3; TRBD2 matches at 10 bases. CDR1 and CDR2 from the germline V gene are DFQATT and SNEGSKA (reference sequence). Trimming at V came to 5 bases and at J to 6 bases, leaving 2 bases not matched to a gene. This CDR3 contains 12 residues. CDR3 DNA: TGCAGTGCTCCTAGCGGGAGTGATACGCAGTATTTT. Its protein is CSAPSGSDTQYF.

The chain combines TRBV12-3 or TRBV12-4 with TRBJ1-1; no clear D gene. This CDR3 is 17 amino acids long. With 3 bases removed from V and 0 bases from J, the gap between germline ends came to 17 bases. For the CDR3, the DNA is TGTGCCAGCAGTTTTATTTCTCGAACGAGCATGAACACTGAAGCTTTCTTT. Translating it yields CASSFISRTSMNTEAFF.

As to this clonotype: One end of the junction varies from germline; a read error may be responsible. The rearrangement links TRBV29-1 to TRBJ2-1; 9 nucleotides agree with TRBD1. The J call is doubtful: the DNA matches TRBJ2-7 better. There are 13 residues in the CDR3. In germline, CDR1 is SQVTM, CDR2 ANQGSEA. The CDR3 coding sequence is TGCAGCGCTGAAGATGGGACAGGGTACGAGCAGTACTTC. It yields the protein CSAEDGTGYEQYF.

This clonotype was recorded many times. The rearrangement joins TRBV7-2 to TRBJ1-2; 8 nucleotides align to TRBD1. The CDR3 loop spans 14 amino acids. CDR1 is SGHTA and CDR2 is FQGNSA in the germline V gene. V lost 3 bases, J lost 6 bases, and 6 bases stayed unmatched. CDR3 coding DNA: TGTGCCAGCAGCTTCCGACAGGGGTTCGATGGCTACACCTTC. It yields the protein CASSFRQGFDGYTF.

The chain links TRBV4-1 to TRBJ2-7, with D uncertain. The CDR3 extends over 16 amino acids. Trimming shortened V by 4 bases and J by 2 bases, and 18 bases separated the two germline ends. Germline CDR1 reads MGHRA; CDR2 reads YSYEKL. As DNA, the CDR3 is TGCGCCAGCAGCCCCCGATTTTTGGCCCTACCCTACGAGCAGTACTTC. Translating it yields CASSPRFLALPYEQYF.

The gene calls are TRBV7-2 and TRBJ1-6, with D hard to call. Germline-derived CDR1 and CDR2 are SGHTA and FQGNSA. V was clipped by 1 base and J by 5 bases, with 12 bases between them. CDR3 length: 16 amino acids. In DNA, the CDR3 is TGTGCCAGCAGCTTAGATGGAGGGTATGATAATTCACCCCTCCACTTT. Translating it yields CASSLDGGYDNSPLHF.